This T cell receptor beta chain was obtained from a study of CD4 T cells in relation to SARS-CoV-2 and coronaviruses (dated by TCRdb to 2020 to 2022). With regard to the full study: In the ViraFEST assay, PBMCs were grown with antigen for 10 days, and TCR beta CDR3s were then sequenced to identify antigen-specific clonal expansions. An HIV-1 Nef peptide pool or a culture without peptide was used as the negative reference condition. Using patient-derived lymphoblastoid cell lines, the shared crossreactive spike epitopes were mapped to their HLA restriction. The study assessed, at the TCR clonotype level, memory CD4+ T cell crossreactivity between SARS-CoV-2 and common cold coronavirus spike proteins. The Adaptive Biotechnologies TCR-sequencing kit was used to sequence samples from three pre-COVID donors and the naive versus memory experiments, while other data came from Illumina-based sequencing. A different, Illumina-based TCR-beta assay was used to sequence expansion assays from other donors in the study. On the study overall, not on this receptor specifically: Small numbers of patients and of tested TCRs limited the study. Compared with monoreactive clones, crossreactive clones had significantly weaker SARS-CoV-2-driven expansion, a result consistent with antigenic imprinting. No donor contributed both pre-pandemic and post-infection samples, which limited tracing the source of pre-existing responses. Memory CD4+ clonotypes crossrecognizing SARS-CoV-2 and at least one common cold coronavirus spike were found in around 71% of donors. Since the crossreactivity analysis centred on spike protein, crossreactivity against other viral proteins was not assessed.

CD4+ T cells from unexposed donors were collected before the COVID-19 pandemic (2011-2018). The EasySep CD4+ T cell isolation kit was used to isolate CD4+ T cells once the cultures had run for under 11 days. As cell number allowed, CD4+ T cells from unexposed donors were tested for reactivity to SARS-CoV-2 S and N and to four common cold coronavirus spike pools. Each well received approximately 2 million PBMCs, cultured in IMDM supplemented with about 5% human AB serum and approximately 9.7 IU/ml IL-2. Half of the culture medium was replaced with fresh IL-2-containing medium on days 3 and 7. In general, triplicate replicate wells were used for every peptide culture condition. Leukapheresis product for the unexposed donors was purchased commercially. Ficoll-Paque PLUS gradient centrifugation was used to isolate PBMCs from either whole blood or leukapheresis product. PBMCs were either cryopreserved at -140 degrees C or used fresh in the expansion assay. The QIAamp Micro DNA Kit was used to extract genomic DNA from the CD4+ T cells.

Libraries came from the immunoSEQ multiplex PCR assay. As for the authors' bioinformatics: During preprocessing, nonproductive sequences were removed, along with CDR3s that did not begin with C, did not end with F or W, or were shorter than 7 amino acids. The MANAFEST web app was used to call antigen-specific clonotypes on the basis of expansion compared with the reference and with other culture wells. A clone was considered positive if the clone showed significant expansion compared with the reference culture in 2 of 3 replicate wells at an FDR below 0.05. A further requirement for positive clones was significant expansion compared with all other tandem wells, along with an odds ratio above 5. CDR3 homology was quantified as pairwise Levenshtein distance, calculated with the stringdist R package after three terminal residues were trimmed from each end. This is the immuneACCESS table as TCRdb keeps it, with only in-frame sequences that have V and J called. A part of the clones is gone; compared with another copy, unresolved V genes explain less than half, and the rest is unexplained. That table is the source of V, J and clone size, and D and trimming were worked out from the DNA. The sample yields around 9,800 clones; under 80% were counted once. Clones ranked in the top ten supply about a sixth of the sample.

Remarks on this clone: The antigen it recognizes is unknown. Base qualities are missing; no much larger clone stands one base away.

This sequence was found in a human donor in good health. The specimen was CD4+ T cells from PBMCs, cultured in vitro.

The CDR3 sequence is CASSQETRGVFQNTQYF. In nucleotide form, the sequence is TGCGCCAGCAGCCAAGAGACCAGGGGAGTATTCCAAAATACGCAGTATTTT. The chain was built from TRBV4-3 and TRBJ2-3; matching of 6 bases hints at TRBD1 as the D gene. From cysteine to phenylalanine, the CDR3 is 17 amino acids long. CDR3 DNA only is kept here, 51 bases in frame from base 1. The junction shows trimming of 0 bases on V and 7 bases on J, plus 20 bases between the germline ends. From a lookup of the germline V gene, CDR1 and CDR2 are LGHNA and YSLEER.